This T cell receptor (beta chain) was retrieved from a study of OX40 agonist ivuxolimab in advanced cancers. For the study at large: Over 30% of patients had received prior checkpoint inhibitor therapy. Study-wide findings and caveats: In CD8+ T cells, expanded clones were on average more numerous than in CD4+. Among the lowest levels of clonal expansion were found in partial responders at 0.1-3.0 mg/kg.

Sequenced by immunoSEQ multiplex PCR; TCRdb stores in-frame clones only, minus some. The sample holds 30,000 to 35,000 clones, around 79% seen once. This CDR3 comprises 14 residues. Per germline, CDR1 SGHAT and CDR2 FQNNGV. Trimming took off 0 bases at V and 3 bases at J, with 9 bases between the two ends. As regards this clone: Its antigen is not known.

The chain couples TRBV11-2 to TRBJ2-7, with D maybe TRBD2 (6 bases). The source is an adult with an advanced solid tumor such as melanoma, head and neck, liver or kidney cancer. Here the sequenced sample was CD4+ or CD8+ T cells sorted from blood, taken in a trial of the OX40 agonist ivuxolimab. In nucleotides, the CDR3 is TGTGCCAGCAGCTTAGAATCGGGAGTCTACGAGCAGTACTTC. This sequence encodes CASSLESGVYEQYF.